A single T cell receptor beta chain is shown here with its context. Through a sample-barcoded 5' primer and a J-beta primer mix, a second PCR was run for roughly 7 to 12 cycles. Via MiXCR, TCRdb re-called the 5' RACE reads, giving one row per CDR3 protein. The profile shows roughly 900,000 distinct CDR3 sequences, roughly 50% of them singletons. This entry comes from a study of blood T cells in healthy people across ages. The CDR3 extends over 16 amino acids. Unmatched junction bases numbered 5, after V lost 5 bases and J lost 5 bases. The germline CDR1 and CDR2 sequences are SGHNT and YENEEA. The sequencing input was blood. The J gene is TRBJ2-3, the V gene TRBV11-3; 15 nucleotides agree with TRBD2. The sequence was obtained from a man aged 30-40 years in good health. This CDR3 reads CASSLGTSGRLDTQYF. DNA for the CDR3: TGTGCCAGCAGCCTCGGGACTAGCGGGAGGTTAGATACGCAGTATTTT.